This T cell receptor (beta chain) was recovered during a study of blood T cell repertoires in COVID-19. Turning to the study itself: T cells, B-cell-depleted T cells, or PBMCs provided the cDNA or gDNA that served as material.

CDR1 is MNHEY and CDR2 is SVGAGI in the germline V gene. Between the trimmed V and J ends, which lost 6 bases and 2 bases, there was a span of 16 bases. The CDR3 length is 15 residues. Those enrolled in Seattle joined during active infection and were followed longitudinally afterward. Here immunoSEQ multiplex PCR was the method, and the copy in TCRdb shows in-frame clones only, minus some. This table has hundreds of thousands of clones, around 89% appearing once. The sample taken for sequencing was peripheral blood. The receptor comes from a woman in her twenties or thirties with COVID-19, enrolled during active disease. The chain recombines TRBV6-5 with TRBJ1-2, with TRBD1 as a possible D gene (6 bases). This chain's CDR3 is CASSVVLGQNYGYTF. CDR3 DNA sequence: TGTGCCAGCAGCGTGGTCTTAGGACAGAACTATGGCTACACCTTC.